This TCR beta chain comes out of a study of OX40 agonist ivuxolimab in advanced cancers. Study at large: Participants, 80% to 90% male, averaged roughly 60 years of age, ranging from about 23 to 80. Antecedent anti-PD-1, anti-PD-L1 or anti-CTLA-4 therapy was permissible, with roughly 36% having received some.

V was pared by 0 bases and J by 5 bases, with 13 bases between. CDR1 is GTSNPN, CDR2 SVGIG, per germline (reference sequence). The CDR3 totals 14 residues. This table comes from immunoSEQ multiplex PCR, and its TCRdb copy is limited to in-frame clones, with some not included. This sample has 60,000 to 80,000 clones, with 80% to 90% found just once. This specimen was CD4+ or CD8+ T cells sorted from blood, taken in a trial of the OX40 agonist ivuxolimab. The sequence was collected from an adult with an advanced solid tumor such as melanoma, head and neck, liver or kidney cancer. This chain joins TRBV30 and TRBJ2-5; D assignment may be TRBD1 or TRBD2 (6 bases each). The DNA for the CDR3 is TGTGCCTGGAGTGTACTTTGGGGGGCGGAGACCCAGTACTTC. It yields the protein CAWSVLWGAETQYF.